This T cell receptor (beta chain) was identified during a study of T-cell reconstitution after alpha-beta-depleted transplantation in children. Trimming cost V 6 bases and J 0 bases; bases outside gene matches: 6. Germline values: CDR1 SNHLY, CDR2 FYNNEI. The CDR3 has 17 amino acids. Unique molecular identifiers were used to barcode this TCRbeta library. A single record per CDR3 protein comes from TCRdb applying MiXCR to the PCR reads. The table lists 70,000 to 95,000 distinct CDR3 sequences, 12% of them singletons. The sequences come from PBMCs from the stem cell graft donor, collected from the stem cell graft. This chain links TRBV2 with TRBJ2-6; TRBD1 matches at 9 bases. This receptor was obtained from a human donor who donated a stem cell graft to a child with inherited bone marrow failure. The CDR3, as DNA: TGTGCCAGCAGCGGGACAGGGTCTCGCTCTGGGGCCAACGTCCTGACTTTC. Protein sequence: CASSGTGSRSGANVLTF.